The 18 T cell receptor beta chains listed next were all sequenced from one sample in a study of blood T cell repertoires in COVID-19. The protocol was immunoSEQ multiplex PCR, while the TCRdb copy is restricted to in-frame clones and leaves out a portion. This table holds approximately 330,000 clones, 87% found once. The sequenced material came from peripheral blood. The receptors stem from a man under 40 with COVID-19, enrolled during active disease.

This chain connects TRBV2 to TRBJ1-2, with TRBD1 identical over 10 bases. Unmatched junction bases numbered 2, after V lost 6 bases and J lost 7 bases. This CDR3 region has 12 residues. The V gene's germline CDR1 is SNHLY and CDR2 FYNNEI. The CDR3 spells CASRTGGVGYTF. The CDR3 region has the DNA TGTGCCAGCAGGACAGGGGGCGTTGGCTACACCTTC.

The chain links TRBV7-2 to TRBJ2-7; TRBD1 matches at 8 bases. Germline loops: CDR1 SGHTA, CDR2 FQGNSA. The V segment lost 6 bases and the J segment 0 bases; nucleotides outside the gene matches: 7. CDR3 length: 15 residues. The DNA for the CDR3 is TGTGCCAGCAGTAGGACAGGGTCCCTCTCCTACGAGCAGTACTTC. Translation: CASSRTGSLSYEQYF. The variable domain in full, with the rest retrieved from reference TRBV7-2 and TRBJ2-7, is GAGVSQSPSNKVTEKGKDVELRCDPISGHTALYWYRQSLGQGLEFLIYFQGNSAPDKSGLPSDRFSAERTGGSVSTLTIQRTQQEDSAVYLCASSRTGSLSYEQYFGPGTRLTVT.

This chain joins TRBV7-3 and TRBJ1-1, with a weak D call TRBD1 (6 bases). This CDR3 comprises 14 residues. Germline values: CDR1 SGHTA, CDR2 FQGTGA. The ends were cut back, 3 bases at V and 2 bases at J, with 10 bases in the middle. This chain's CDR3 is CASSFVGGNTEAFF. The DNA of the CDR3 is TGTGCCAGCAGCTTCGTTGGGGGCAACACTGAAGCTTTCTTT.

The V and J genes are TRBV3-1 (or the pseudogene TRBV3-2) and TRBJ1-4, with D possibly matching TRBD1 (5 bases). CDR3 length: 13 amino acids. V was cut by 4 bases and J by 7 bases, with 10 bases left in between. Germline loops: CDR1 LGHDT, CDR2 YNNKEL (reference sequence). The CDR3 bases are TGTGCCAGCAGCCGGTATGGGGCTGAAAAACTGTTTTTT. It specifies CASSRYGAEKLFF.

This clone was observed a few times. The CDR3 protein is CASSIPGLQETQYF. CDR3 DNA: TGTGCCAGTAGTATCCCCGGGTTGCAAGAGACCCAGTACTTC. V usage is TRBV19 and J usage is TRBJ2-5; D gene uncertain. V dropped 3 bases and J dropped 2 bases, with 10 bases sitting between them. CDR3 size: 14 residues. In germline, CDR1 is LNHDA, CDR2 SQIVND (reference sequence).

This chain links TRBV6-5 with TRBJ2-7; the match to TRBD1 covers 8 bases. Trimming removed 4 bases from V and 6 bases from J; junction bases left unmatched: 8. Germline values: CDR1 MNHEY, CDR2 SVGAGI. The CDR3 sequence is 14 residues long. CDR3 in amino acids: CASSSYRGDREQYF. The CDR3 coding sequence is TGTGCCAGCAGTTCCTACAGGGGGGATCGCGAGCAGTACTTC.

The chain links TRBV7-2 to TRBJ2-3, with 7 bases lining up with TRBD1. This CDR3 has 14 residues. Germline lookup yields CDR1 SGHTA and CDR2 FQGNSA. The junction had 7 bases not matched to a gene; V was cut back by 4 bases and J by 6 bases. CDR3 protein: CASSSYDRVDTQYF. CDR3 DNA: TGTGCCAGCAGCTCCTACGACAGGGTGGATACGCAGTATTTT.

This clone appeared a single time. The chain couples TRBV28 to TRBJ1-6; 8 nucleotides line up with TRBD1. The CDR3 extends over 14 amino acids. The trim removed 3 bases at V and 7 bases at J, leaving 2 bases unmatched. Germline V gene data show CDR1 as MDHEN and CDR2 as SYDVKM. The CDR3, as DNA: TGTGCCAGCAGTTTGAGGACAGGGAATTCACCCCTCCACTTT. Translation: CASSLRTGNSPLHF. The full variable domain, completed using reference TRBV28 and TRBJ1-6, is DVKVTQSSRYLVKRTGEKVFLECVQDMDHENMFWYRQDPGLGLRLIYFSYDVKMKEKGDIPEGYSVSREKKERFSLILESASTNQTSMYLCASSLRTGNSPLHFGNGTRLTVT.

The CDR3 DNA sequence: TGTGCCACCTCCCGAGCGCCAGCAGAGACCCAGTACTTC. Protein product: CATSRAPAETQYF. The chain combines TRBV24-1 with TRBJ2-5; D is ambiguous. The germline CDR1 and CDR2 sequences are KGHDR and SFDVKD. The V and J ends lost 9 bases and 4 bases respectively, with 14 bases between them. This CDR3 is 13 amino acids long.

The V and J genes are TRBV14 and TRBJ2-1; TRBD2 is a possible D gene (5 bases). This CDR3 is built from 14 residues. Per germline, CDR1 SGHDN and CDR2 FVKESK. V was cut by 4 bases and J by 7 bases, with 14 bases left in between. The CDR3 sequence is CASSRGLQGNEQFF. Here the CDR3 DNA reads TGTGCCAGCAGCCGCGGGCTTCAAGGGAATGAGCAGTTCTTC.

The chain combines TRBV28 with TRBJ2-7, with TRBD2 as a possible D gene (5 bases). The V end was cut by 2 bases, the J end by 3 bases, with 14 bases between. Germline values: CDR1 MDHEN, CDR2 SYDVKM. The CDR3 consists of 15 residues. This CDR3 reads CASSLMSASGYEQYF. The CDR3 DNA reads TGTGCCAGCAGTTTAATGTCCGCCAGCGGCTACGAGCAGTACTTC.

This sequence joins TRBV27 and TRBJ2-7; 11 positions match TRBD1. The trim removed 2 bases at V and 7 bases at J, leaving 7 bases unmatched. Germline V gene data show CDR1 as MNHEY and CDR2 as SMNVEV (reference sequence). This CDR3 is built from 15 residues. CDR3 bases: TGTGCCAGCAGTTTACGGGGACAGGGGGACTTTGAGCAGTACTTC. Translating it yields CASSLRGQGDFEQYF.

The chain carries TRBV4-3 and TRBJ2-7; 13 bases are shared with TRBD2. The CDR3 extends over 16 amino acids. V shed 6 bases and J 2 bases; nucleotides not matched to a gene: 7. The germline V gene encodes CDR1 LGHNA and CDR2 YSLEER. The CDR3 sequence is CASSPRGLAGAYEQYF. The CDR3 DNA sequence: TGCGCCAGCAGTCCGCGCGGACTAGCGGGGGCCTACGAGCAGTACTTC.

This clone was found a few times. The chain joins TRBV27 to TRBJ1-2; 7 nucleotides match TRBD1. From germline, CDR1 is MNHEY and CDR2 SMNVEV (reference sequence). The CDR3 spans 20 residues. The junction had 26 bases not matched to a gene; V was cut back by 5 bases and J by 5 bases. The CDR3 coding sequence is TGTGCCAGCAGTCGACCCGCCTCCCCGGGACAGCCTATTCCTATGTATGGCTACACCTTC. Its protein product is CASSRPASPGQPIPMYGYTF.

J is TRBJ2-7 and V is TRBV6-6, with D hard to call. The ends were cut back, 5 bases at V and 5 bases at J, with 10 bases in the middle. This CDR3 is 12 amino acids long. CDR1 is MNHNY, CDR2 SVGAGI, per germline (reference sequence). Here the CDR3 DNA reads TGTGCCAGCAGTCTCTCTCTCCACGAGCAGTACTTC. Amino acids: CASSLSLHEQYF.

The J gene is TRBJ2-5, the V gene TRBV30, with 13 bases lining up with TRBD2. Germline V lookup: CDR1 GTSNPN, CDR2 SVGIG (reference sequence). V gave up 4 bases and J gave up 5 bases; unmatched junction bases: 4. There are 14 residues in the CDR3. CDR3 sequence: CAWKGLAGVETQYF. The CDR3 coding sequence is TGTGCCTGGAAAGGACTAGCGGGAGTGGAGACCCAGTACTTC.

The chain uses TRBV7-2 and TRBJ2-7; 11 positions match TRBD2. CDR1 SGHTA and CDR2 FQGNSA come from the germline V gene. Trimming removed 4 bases from V and 3 bases from J; junction bases left unmatched: 2. This CDR3 has 14 amino acids. CDR3 residues: CASSSGLAVYEQYF. The DNA of the CDR3 is TGTGCCAGCAGCTCGGGACTAGCGGTCTACGAGCAGTACTTC.

The chain employs TRBV13 and TRBJ2-3; D is unclear. V lost 3 bases and J 0 bases, leaving 4 bases between the germline ends. CDR3 size: 13 residues. The germline V gene encodes CDR1 PRHDT and CDR2 FYEKMQ (reference sequence). CDR3 region: CASSFSSTDTQYF. CDR3 nucleotide sequence: TGTGCCAGCAGCTTCAGTAGCACAGATACGCAGTATTTT.